This TCR beta chain is from a study of molecular identifiers for immune sequencing clone quantification. Trimming took off 0 bases at V and 1 base at J, with 10 bases between the two ends. This CDR3 is built from 15 residues. CDR1 and CDR2 (germline): MNHEY, SMNVEV (reference sequence). TCRdb reanalysed the PCR reads using MiXCR and keeps one entry per CDR3 protein. The data hold around 460,000 distinct CDR3 sequences, with over 20% observed a single time. Sequencing used naive CD8+ T cells from blood, with Jurkat cell RNA spiked in. Subset reported: FACS-sorted CD8+CD4-CCR7+CD45RA+ naive T cells. The chain couples TRBV27 to TRBJ2-7; tentatively, D is TRBD1 or TRBD2 (5 bases each). The clonotype was recovered from a human donor in good health. Some libraries in this study had Jurkat cell RNA spiked in. The CDR3 reads CASSLSGDGSYEQYF. CDR3 sequence (DNA): TGTGCCAGCAGTTTATCCGGGGACGGATCCTACGAGCAGTACTTC.